This T cell receptor (beta chain) is from a study of blood T cell repertoires in COVID-19. About the study: Collection of acute and convalescent COVID-19 samples took place in the United States, Italy and Spain. T cells, B-cell-depleted T cells, or PBMCs supplied cDNA or gDNA.

Per the original methods: From reference gene primer amplification, estimates of nucleated cell counts were derived. The table came from immunoSEQ multiplex PCR; TCRdb's copy has only in-frame clones and leaves some out. That table furnishes V, J and clone size, whereas the DNA furnished D and trimming. The sample has 200,000 to 300,000 clones, over 75% seen once; the top ten hold around 7.8%. The CDR3 consists of 12 residues. Per the germline V gene, CDR1 is SNHLY and CDR2 is FYNNEI. V was cut by 7 bases and J by 3 bases, with 9 bases left in between. This clone was observed once. The TCR sequence derives from a human donor in a cohort sampled during active COVID-19. Sequencing was performed on peripheral blood. V usage is TRBV2 and J usage is TRBJ1-1; the D gene is possibly TRBD1 (6 bases). CDR3 nucleotides: TGTGCCAGCAAGGGGGGGGACACTGAAGCTTTCTTT. As protein: CASKGGDTEAFF.